This T cell receptor (beta chain) emerged from a study of beta chain features in type 1 diabetes. Since all of the isolated RNA was reverse transcribed, expressed TCRB transcripts were what got sequenced. The protocol was immunoSEQ multiplex PCR, while the TCRdb copy is restricted to in-frame clones and leaves out a portion. Found here are 350,000 to 450,000 clones, approximately 16% of them singletons; the top ten hold about 0.02%. Study-wide results and caveats: PCR might show a preference for shorter templates, equally across patients and controls. In every one of the four CD4+ subsets, TCRB CDR3s were moderately but significantly shorter in Type 1 diabetes patients.

With regard to this clone: The antigen remains unidentified.

This CDR3 contains 13 residues. The junction had 3 bases not matched to a gene; V was cut back by 3 bases and J by 6 bases. The germline V gene has CDR1 SGHRS and CDR2 YFSETQ. Every donor provided one heparinised blood draw, which averaged about 116 mL. The sample was naive CD4+ T cells from blood. The V gene is TRBV5-1, the J gene TRBJ2-1, with TRBD1 matching 7 bases. The sequence derives from a woman between 18 and 29 years old in good health. CDR3 nucleotides: TGCGCCAGCAGCTCGGACAGGACCAATGAGCAGTTCTTC. Translating gives CASSSDRTNEQFF.